This passage covers 21 T cell receptor beta chains from one sample sequenced in a study of shared clonotypes between healthy human individuals (dated by TCRdb to between 2020 and 2021). Library generation was performed with the immunoSEQ multiplex PCR assay. TCRdb provides this immuneACCESS table in a form limited to in-frame rearrangements. Some clones are lacking; in checked studies, under half of them reflect an unresolved V gene, and why the rest are absent is not known. Recorded for this sample are about 1,500,000 clones; about 96% of them occurred a single time. Of the sample, approximately 1% is held by the ten largest clones. Material for sequencing was naive CD4+ T cells sorted from blood. The cell subset or site label of this sample denotes: CD45RA+ positively selected. Source of these receptors: a man younger than 40 in good health.

As concerns this clone: Additional DNA sequences in this sample encode the identical CDR3. The chain uses TRBV5-1 and TRBJ2-1, with D maybe TRBD1 (6 bases). This CDR3 contains 13 residues. The germline CDR1 and CDR2 sequences are SGHRS and YFSETQ. The V gene lost 3 bases and the J gene lost 3 bases, with 7 bases spanning the gap. Written as DNA, the CDR3 is TGCGCCAGCAGCTGGGACAACTACAATGAGCAGTTCTTC. Amino acids: CASSWDNYNEQFF. The full variable domain, its missing parts supplied by reference TRBV5-1 and TRBJ2-1, is KAGVTQTPRYLIKTRGQQVTLSCSPISGHRSVSWYQQTPGQGLQFLFEYFSETQRNKGNFPGRFSGRQFSNSRSEMNVSTLELGDSALYLCASSWDNYNEQFFGPGTRLTVL.

The rearrangement uses TRBV18 and TRBJ1-3; D remains ambiguous. The CDR3 is 14 amino acids. The V end was cut by 8 bases, the J end by 0 bases, with 11 bases between. CDR1 is KGHSH, CDR2 LQKENI, per germline. As DNA, the CDR3 is TGTGCCAGCGCGAAGACAAACTCTGGAAACACCATATATTTT. Residues: CASAKTNSGNTIYF. Together with reference TRBV18 and TRBJ1-3, the CDR3 gives the full variable domain: NAGVMQNPRHLVRRRGQEARLRCSPMKGHSHVYWYRQLPEEGLKFMVYLQKENIIDESGMPKERFSAEFPKEGPSILRIQQVVRGDSAAYFCASAKTNSGNTIYFGEGSWLTVV.

This chain joins TRBV5-8 and TRBJ1-1, with a weak D call TRBD1 (6 bases). Germline V gene sequence: CDR1 SGHTS, CDR2 YDEGEE. The CDR3 runs 13 residues. The V and J ends lost 6 bases and 12 bases respectively, with 21 bases between them. The CDR3 sequence is CASNRRGQWHTFF. The CDR3 nucleotides are TGTGCCAGCAACCGTCGAGGACAGTGGCATACTTTCTTT.

This clone has a single count. The chain couples TRBV9 to TRBJ2-7; D uncertain. The CDR3 has 12 amino acids. Per germline, CDR1 SGDLS and CDR2 YYNGEE. Trimming cost V 3 bases and J 1 base, with 5 bases left between them. The CDR3 region has the DNA TGTGCCAGCAGCGAAGGTTCCTACGAGCAGTACTTC. Protein: CASSEGSYEQYF.

This clone has only one observation. In the same sample, other DNA sequences code for this CDR3. The chain couples TRBV19 to TRBJ1-1, with D hard to call. V gave up 3 bases and J gave up 2 bases, with 7 bases separating them. The CDR3 is 13 residues long. Germline V gene lookup returns CDR1 LNHDA and CDR2 SQIVND (reference sequence). CDR3 nucleotide sequence: TGTGCCAGTAGTATCCGAGGAAACACTGAAGCTTTCTTT. It translates to CASSIRGNTEAFF.

Notes on this clone: The sample carries other DNA sequences with the same CDR3. J is TRBJ2-7 and V is TRBV2; D might be TRBD1 (5 bases). Trimming shortened V by 3 bases and J by 2 bases, and 5 bases separated the two germline ends. The CDR3 is 12 amino acids. Germline V gives CDR1 SNHLY, CDR2 FYNNEI. CDR3 protein: CASSEDTYEQYF. For the CDR3, the DNA is TGTGCCAGCAGTGAGGACACCTACGAGCAGTACTTC. Supplemented by reference TRBV2 and TRBJ2-7, the full variable domain reads EPEVTQTPSHQVTQMGQEVILRCVPISNHLYFYWYRQILGQKVEFLVSFYNNEISEKSEIFDDQFSVERPDGSNFTLKIRSTKLEDSAMYFCASSEDTYEQYFGPGTRLTVT.

In nucleotides, the CDR3 is TGTGCCACCATTCCTACGAGGGGGCGGAATCAGCCCCAGCATTTT. Its translation: CATIPTRGRNQPQHF. The chain links TRBV6-1 to TRBJ1-5; 7 bases line up with TRBD1. This CDR3 is 15 amino acids long. Germline lookup yields CDR1 MNHNS and CDR2 SASEGT. The V segment lost 10 bases and the J segment 4 bases; nucleotides outside the gene matches: 13.

The chain uses TRBV6-1 and TRBJ2-3, with a possible D match to TRBD1 (5 bases). V lost 6 bases and J 0 bases, leaving 13 bases between the germline ends. The CDR3 contains 15 residues. Looked up from germline, CDR1 is MNHNS and CDR2 is SASEGT. DNA of the CDR3: TGTGCCAGCAGGGGCAGGGCGATTAGCACAGATACGCAGTATTTT. Residues: CASRGRAISTDTQYF.

This clone has just a few counts. CDR3 residues: CASSDSGTSGGQFF. CDR3 DNA: TGTGCCAGCAGTGACTCCGGGACTAGCGGAGGGCAGTTCTTC. The chain uses TRBV6-4 and TRBJ2-1; 11 nucleotides agree with TRBD2. Unmatched junction bases numbered 4, after V lost 0 bases and J lost 12 bases. The CDR3 totals 14 residues. The germline V gene encodes CDR1 MRHNA and CDR2 SNTAGT.

Details on this clone: This sample also contains other DNA sequences that code for the same CDR3. The chain carries TRBV7-2 and TRBJ1-1, with D unresolved. V was cut by 1 base and J by 1 base, with 4 bases left in between. The CDR3 runs 13 residues. Germline V gene sequence: CDR1 SGHTA, CDR2 FQGNSA. The CDR3, as DNA: TGTGCCAGCAGCTTAGAGAGGAACACTGAAGCTTTCTTT. Its protein product is CASSLERNTEAFF. Drawing the rest from reference TRBV7-2 and TRBJ1-1, the complete variable domain is GAGVSQSPSNKVTEKGKDVELRCDPISGHTALYWYRQSLGQGLEFLIYFQGNSAPDKSGLPSDRFSAERTGGSVSTLTIQRTQQEDSAVYLCASSLERNTEAFFGQGTRLTVV.

The CDR3 region has the DNA TGTGCCAGCAGCAGACAGGGTTTGGCCGGGGAGCTGTTTTTT. Translating it yields CASSRQGLAGELFF. The chain links TRBV5-6 to TRBJ2-2; 7 bases fit TRBD1. V dropped 4 bases and J dropped 6; count of bases not matched to a gene: 6. The germline V gene has CDR1 SGHDT and CDR2 YYEEEE. The CDR3 sequence is 14 residues long.

The rearrangement joins TRBV2 to TRBJ2-1; no firm D call. In germline, CDR1 is SNHLY, CDR2 FYNNEI. The CDR3 length is 14 residues. V lost 4 bases and J lost 5, with 12 bases in between. CDR3 nucleotides: TGTGCCAGCAGTGTGTCTTATAAGGACAATGAGCAGTTCTTC. Translation: CASSVSYKDNEQFF.

The chain recombines TRBV27 with TRBJ1-1; no definite D call. Germline lookup yields CDR1 MNHEY and CDR2 SMNVEV (reference sequence). V was cut by 5 bases and J by 0 bases, with 10 bases left in between. The CDR3 loop spans 14 amino acids. This CDR3 reads CASSPRVMNTEAFF. CDR3 DNA: TGTGCCAGCAGTCCGAGGGTAATGAACACTGAAGCTTTCTTT.

In regard to this clone: Different DNA sequences within this sample yield the same CDR3. The chain combines TRBV4-1 with TRBJ2-1; D is undetermined. Germline V gene lookup returns CDR1 MGHRA and CDR2 YSYEKL. V lost 2 bases and J 7 bases, leaving 6 bases between the germline ends. The CDR3 spans 12 residues. DNA of the CDR3: TGCGCCAGCAGCCAACTGGGGAATGAGCAGTTCTTC. This translates into CASSQLGNEQFF.

The V and J genes are TRBV27 and TRBJ2-7, with 11 bases that match TRBD2. The CDR3 has 15 amino acids. Trimming at V came to 5 bases and at J to 4 bases, leaving 7 bases not matched to a gene. Germline V gene data show CDR1 as MNHEY and CDR2 as SMNVEV (reference sequence). The CDR3 DNA follows: TGTGCCAGCAGTCCTCTAGCGGGAGGTGGGTACGAGCAGTACTTC. As protein: CASSPLAGGGYEQYF.

CDR3 sequence reads: CASSIARGGYEQYF. Here the CDR3 DNA reads TGTGCCAGTAGTATAGCCAGGGGAGGCTACGAGCAGTACTTC. The chain employs TRBV19 and TRBJ2-7; D assignment may be TRBD1 or TRBD2 (6 bases each). Trimming removed 1 base from V and 3 bases from J, with 10 bases in between. CDR1 LNHDA and CDR2 SQIVND come from the germline V gene (reference sequence). The CDR3 contains 14 residues. Looking up the rest from reference TRBV19 and TRBJ2-7 gives the full variable domain: DGGITQSPKYLFRKEGQNVTLSCEQNLNHDAMYWYRQDPGQGLRLIYYSQIVNDFQKGDIAEGYSVSREKKESFPLTVTSAQKNPTAFYLCASSIARGGYEQYFGPGTRLTVT.

The chain uses TRBV6-5 and TRBJ1-1, with D perhaps matching TRBD1 (6 bases). The CDR3 runs 16 residues. Germline CDR1 MNHEY, CDR2 SVGAGI. V dropped 2 bases and J dropped 3 bases, with 16 bases sitting between them. CDR3: CASSYGGGRGDTEAFF. The CDR3 nucleotides are TGTGCCAGCAGTTACGGGGGAGGGAGGGGGGACACTGAAGCTTTCTTT.

V gene TRBV4-1 combines with J gene TRBJ2-7; 9 bases align to TRBD1. Losses at the gene ends were 0 bases for V and 4 bases for J; bases not matched to a gene: 4. The CDR3 is 15 residues long. Germline V CDR1 and CDR2: MGHRA, YSYEKL. Written as DNA, the CDR3 is TGCGCCAGCAGCCAAGACCGGGACAGGGTTTACGAGCAGTACTTC. Translation: CASSQDRDRVYEQYF.

This sequence joins TRBV4-1 and TRBJ2-3; no firm D call. CDR1 and CDR2 from the germline V gene are MGHRA and YSYEKL. With 3 bases removed from V and 3 bases from J, the gap between germline ends came to 4 bases. This CDR3 is 12 amino acids long. In DNA form, the CDR3 reads TGCGCCAGCAGCCAGGAGACAGATACGCAGTATTTT. Protein: CASSQETDTQYF.

The V and J genes are TRBV19 and TRBJ1-5, with a weak D call TRBD1 (5 bases). This CDR3 is 14 amino acids long. Germline V gene lookup returns CDR1 LNHDA and CDR2 SQIVND (reference sequence). V was pared by 2 bases and J by 6 bases, with 11 bases between. CDR3 in amino acids: CASSIQGPSQPQHF. In DNA form, the CDR3 reads TGTGCCAGTAGTATACAGGGTCCAAGTCAGCCCCAGCATTTT.

The chain has TRBV5-5 and TRBJ1-4; D not certain. CDR3 length: 13 residues. Germline V lookup: CDR1 SGHKS, CDR2 YYEKEE (reference sequence). The ends were cut back, 0 bases at V and 7 bases at J, with 7 bases in the middle. CDR3 sequence reads: CASSLAHFEKLFF. The DNA of the CDR3 is TGTGCCAGCAGCTTGGCCCACTTTGAAAAACTGTTTTTT.